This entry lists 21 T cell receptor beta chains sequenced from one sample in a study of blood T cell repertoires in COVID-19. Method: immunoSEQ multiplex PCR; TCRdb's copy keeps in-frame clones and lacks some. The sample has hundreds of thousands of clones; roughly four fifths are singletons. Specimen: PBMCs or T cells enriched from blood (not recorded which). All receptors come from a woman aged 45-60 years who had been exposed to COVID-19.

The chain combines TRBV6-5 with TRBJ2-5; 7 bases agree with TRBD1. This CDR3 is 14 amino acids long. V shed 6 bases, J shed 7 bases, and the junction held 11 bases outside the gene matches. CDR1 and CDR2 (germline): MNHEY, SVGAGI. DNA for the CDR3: TGTGCCAGCAGGTCAAGGACAGGTGGCGGGACCCAGTACTTC. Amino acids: CASRSRTGGGTQYF.

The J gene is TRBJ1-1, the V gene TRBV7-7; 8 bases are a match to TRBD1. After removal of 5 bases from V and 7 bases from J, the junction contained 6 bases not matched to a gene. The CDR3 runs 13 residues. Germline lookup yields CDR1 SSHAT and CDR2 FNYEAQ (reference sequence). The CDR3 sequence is CASSPNRGDEAFF. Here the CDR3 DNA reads TGTGCCAGCAGCCCAAACAGGGGGGATGAAGCTTTCTTT.

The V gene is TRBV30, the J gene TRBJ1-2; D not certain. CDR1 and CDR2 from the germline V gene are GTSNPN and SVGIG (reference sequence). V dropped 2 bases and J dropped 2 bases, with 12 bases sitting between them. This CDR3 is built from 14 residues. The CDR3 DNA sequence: TGTGCCTGGAGTCTCAAAAGCCCCAACTATGGCTACACCTTC. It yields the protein CAWSLKSPNYGYTF.

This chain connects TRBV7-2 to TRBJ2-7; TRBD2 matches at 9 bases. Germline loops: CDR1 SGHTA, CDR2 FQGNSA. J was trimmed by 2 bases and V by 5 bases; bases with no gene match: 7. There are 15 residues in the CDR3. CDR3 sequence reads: CASSISGGLAYEQYF. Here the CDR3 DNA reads TGTGCCAGCAGCATTAGCGGGGGCCTAGCCTACGAGCAGTACTTC.

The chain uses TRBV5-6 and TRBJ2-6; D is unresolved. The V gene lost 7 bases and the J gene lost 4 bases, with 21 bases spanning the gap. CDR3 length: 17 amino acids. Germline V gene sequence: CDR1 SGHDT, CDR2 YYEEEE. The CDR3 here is CASLPPAGYGGANVLTF. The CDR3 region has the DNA TGTGCCAGCCTACCCCCCGCCGGGTATGGGGGGGCCAACGTCCTGACTTTC.

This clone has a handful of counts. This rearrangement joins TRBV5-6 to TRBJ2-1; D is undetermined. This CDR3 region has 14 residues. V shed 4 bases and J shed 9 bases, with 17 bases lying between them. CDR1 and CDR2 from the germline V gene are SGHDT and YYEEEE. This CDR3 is CASSPSYVESEQFF. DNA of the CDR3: TGTGCCAGCAGCCCCAGTTATGTGGAGTCTGAGCAGTTCTTC.

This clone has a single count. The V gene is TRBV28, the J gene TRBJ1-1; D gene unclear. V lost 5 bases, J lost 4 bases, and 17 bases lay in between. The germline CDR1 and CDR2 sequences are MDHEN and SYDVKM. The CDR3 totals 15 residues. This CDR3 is CASSPLRARSTEAFF. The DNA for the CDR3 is TGTGCCAGCAGTCCCCTGAGGGCGAGGAGCACTGAAGCTTTCTTT.

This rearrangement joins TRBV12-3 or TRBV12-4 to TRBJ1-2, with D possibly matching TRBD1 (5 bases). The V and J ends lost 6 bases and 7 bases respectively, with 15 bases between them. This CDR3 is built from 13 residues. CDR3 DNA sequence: TGTGCCAGCAGACCCTCCGGGGGGGGTGGCTACACCTTC. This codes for CASRPSGGGGYTF.

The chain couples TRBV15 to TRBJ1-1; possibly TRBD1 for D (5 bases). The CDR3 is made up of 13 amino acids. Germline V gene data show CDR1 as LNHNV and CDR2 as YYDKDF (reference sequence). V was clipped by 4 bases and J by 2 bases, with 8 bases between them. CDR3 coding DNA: TGTGCCACCAGCAAGACAGAAAACACTGAAGCTTTCTTT. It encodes CATSKTENTEAFF. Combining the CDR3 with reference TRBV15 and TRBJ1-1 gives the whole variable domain DAMVIQNPRYQVTQFGKPVTLSCSQTLNHNVMYWYQQKSSQAPKLLFHYYDKDFNNEADTPDNFQSRRPNTSFCFLDIRSPGLGDTAMYLCATSKTENTEAFFGQGTRLTVV.

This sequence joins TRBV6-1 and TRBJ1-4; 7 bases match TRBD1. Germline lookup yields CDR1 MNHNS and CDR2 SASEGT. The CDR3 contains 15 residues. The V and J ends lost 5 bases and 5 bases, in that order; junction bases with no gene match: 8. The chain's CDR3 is CASSSPGQRNEKLFF. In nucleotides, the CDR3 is TGTGCCAGCAGTTCCCCGGGACAGCGAAATGAAAAACTGTTTTTT.

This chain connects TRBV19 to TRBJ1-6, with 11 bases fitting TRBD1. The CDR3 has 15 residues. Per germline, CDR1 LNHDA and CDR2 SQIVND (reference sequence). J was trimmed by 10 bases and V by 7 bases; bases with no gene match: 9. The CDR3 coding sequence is TGTGCCAGTATAGGGGACAGGGGGATTGGATCACCCCTCCACTTT. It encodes CASIGDRGIGSPLHF.

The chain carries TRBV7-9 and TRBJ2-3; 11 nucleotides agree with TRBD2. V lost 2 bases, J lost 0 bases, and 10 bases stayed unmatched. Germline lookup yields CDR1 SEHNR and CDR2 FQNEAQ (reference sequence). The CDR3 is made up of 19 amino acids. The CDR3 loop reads CASSLRGASGGLSTDTQYF. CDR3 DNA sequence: TGTGCCAGCAGCTTAAGAGGGGCTAGCGGGGGGCTGAGCACAGATACGCAGTATTTT. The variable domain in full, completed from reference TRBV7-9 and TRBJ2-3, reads DTGVSQNPRHKITKRGQNVTFRCDPISEHNRLYWYRQTLGQGPEFLTYFQNEAQLEKSRLLSDRFSAERPKGSFSTLEIQRTEQGDSAMYLCASSLRGASGGLSTDTQYFGPGTRLTVL.

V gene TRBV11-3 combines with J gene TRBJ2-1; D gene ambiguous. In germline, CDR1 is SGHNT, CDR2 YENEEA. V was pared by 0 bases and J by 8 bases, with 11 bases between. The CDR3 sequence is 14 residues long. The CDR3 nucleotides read TGTGCCAGCAGCTTAGATAGCTGGCACGATGAGCAGTTCTTC. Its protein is CASSLDSWHDEQFF.

This chain's CDR3 is CASSPEGTVNTGELFF. CDR3 sequence (DNA): TGCGCCAGCAGCCCGGAAGGGACAGTGAACACCGGGGAGCTGTTTTTT. The chain links TRBV5-1 to TRBJ2-2, with 7 bases fitting TRBD1. The CDR3 spans 16 residues. Germline-derived CDR1 and CDR2 are SGHRS and YFSETQ. With V trimmed by 4 bases and J by 1 base, 7 bases remained unmatched. Full variable domain (rest looked up from reference TRBV5-1 and TRBJ2-2): KAGVTQTPRYLIKTRGQQVTLSCSPISGHRSVSWYQQTPGQGLQFLFEYFSETQRNKGNFPGRFSGRQFSNSRSEMNVSTLELGDSALYLCASSPEGTVNTGELFFGEGSRLTVL.

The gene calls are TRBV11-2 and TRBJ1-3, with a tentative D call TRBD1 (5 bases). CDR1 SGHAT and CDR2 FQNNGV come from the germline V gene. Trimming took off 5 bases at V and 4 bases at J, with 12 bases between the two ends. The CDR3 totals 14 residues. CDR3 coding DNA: TGTGCCAGCAGCCGACCCCAGGGCGGAAACACCATATATTTT. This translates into CASSRPQGGNTIYF.

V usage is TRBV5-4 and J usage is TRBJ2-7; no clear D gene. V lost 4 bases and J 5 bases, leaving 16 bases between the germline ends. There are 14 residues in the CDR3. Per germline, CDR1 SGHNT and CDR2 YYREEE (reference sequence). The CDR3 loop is CASSPWAGLNEQYF. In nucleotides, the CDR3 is TGTGCCAGCAGCCCTTGGGCCGGCCTCAACGAGCAGTACTTC. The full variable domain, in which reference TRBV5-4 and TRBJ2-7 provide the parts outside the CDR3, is ETGVTQSPTHLIKTRGQQVTLRCSSQSGHNTVSWYQQALGQGPQFIFQYYREEENGRGNFPPRFSGLQFPNYSSELNVNALELDDSALYLCASSPWAGLNEQYFGPGTRLTVT.

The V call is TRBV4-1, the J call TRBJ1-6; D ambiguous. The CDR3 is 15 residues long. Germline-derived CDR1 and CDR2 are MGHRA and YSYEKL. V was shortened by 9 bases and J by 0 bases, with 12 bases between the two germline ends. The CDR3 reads CASREESSYNSPLHF. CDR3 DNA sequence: TGCGCCAGTAGGGAGGAGAGCTCCTATAATTCACCCCTCCACTTT.

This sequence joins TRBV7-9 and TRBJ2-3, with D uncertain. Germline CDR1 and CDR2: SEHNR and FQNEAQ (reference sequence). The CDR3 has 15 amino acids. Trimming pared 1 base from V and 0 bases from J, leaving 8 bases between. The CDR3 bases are TGTGCCAGCAGCTTAGGAGAATCTAGCACAGATACGCAGTATTTT. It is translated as CASSLGESSTDTQYF.

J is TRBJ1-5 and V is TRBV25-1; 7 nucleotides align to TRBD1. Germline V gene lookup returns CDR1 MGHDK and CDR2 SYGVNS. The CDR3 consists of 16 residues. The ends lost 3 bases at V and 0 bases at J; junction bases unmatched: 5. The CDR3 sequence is CASSDGTAISNQPQHF. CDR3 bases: TGTGCCAGCAGTGATGGGACAGCGATTAGCAATCAGCCCCAGCATTTT.

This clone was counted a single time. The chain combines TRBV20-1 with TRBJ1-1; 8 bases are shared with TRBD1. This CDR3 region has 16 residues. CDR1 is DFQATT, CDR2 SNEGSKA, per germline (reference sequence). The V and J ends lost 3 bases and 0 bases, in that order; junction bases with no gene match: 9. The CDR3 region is CSASVPTGAMNTEAFF. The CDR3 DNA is TGCAGTGCTAGTGTGCCGACAGGGGCCATGAACACTGAAGCTTTCTTT.

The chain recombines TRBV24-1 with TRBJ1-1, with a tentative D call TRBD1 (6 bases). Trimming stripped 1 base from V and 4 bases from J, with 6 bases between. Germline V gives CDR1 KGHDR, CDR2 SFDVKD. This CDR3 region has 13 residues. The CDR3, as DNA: TGTGCCACCAGTGATTTAGGGGGCACTGAAGCTTTCTTT. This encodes CATSDLGGTEAFF.